The rows below give T cell receptor beta chains drawn from one sample of a study of beta chain features in type 1 diabetes. Sequenced by immunoSEQ multiplex PCR; TCRdb stores in-frame clones only, minus some. This table holds hundreds of thousands of clones, 11% to 15% found once. The sequenced sample was naive CD4+ T cells from blood. The receptors come from a man in his late teens or twenties with type 1 diabetes. The conserved cysteine and the conserved F or W are not part of the CDR3 here. A D gene is named only where the DNA matches it firmly.

j_gene,v_gene,d_gene,CDR3aa
TRBJ1-5,TRBV28,TRBD1,ASRAGTGHSNQPQH
TRBJ2-3,TRBV7-8,.,ASSLNRQLTDTQY
TRBJ1-5,TRBV30,TRBD1,ACSGGIGNQPQH
TRBJ2-1,TRBV7-2,TRBD1,ASIYSRQGAFEQF
TRBJ2-4,TRBV9,TRBD1,ASSPTRGTGGRGAKNIQY
TRBJ1-2,TRBV9,.,ASSEGHTANYGYT
TRBJ2-1,TRBV10-3,TRBD2,AAESGGSYNEQF
TRBJ2-6,TRBV30,.,AWSRAPYSSGANVLT
TRBJ2-5,TRBV12-5,.,ASGAQLSGAQY
TRBJ1-5,TRBV30,.,AWSAHLGSQPQH
TRBJ2-3,TRBV15,TRBD2,ATSRDLTSGSTDTQY
TRBJ1-4,TRBV20-1,.,SARDYEKLF
TRBJ2-5,TRBV7-2,TRBD1,ASSPGTGTETQY
TRBJ2-3,TRBV18,.,ASSPPVTDTQY
TRBJ1-1,TRBV25-1,.,ASITTLRDTRRAF
TRBJ2-5,TRBV5-1,.,ASSLEAETQY
TRBJ2-7,TRBV7-8,TRBD1,ASSSGRQGAYEQY
TRBJ2-3,TRBV29-1,TRBD2,SAGLAGNTDTQY
TRBJ1-1,TRBV27,.,ASSLLAAGNTEAF
TRBJ1-1,TRBV19,.,ASSRGRMNTEAF
TRBJ1-1,TRBV29-1,TRBD1,SVDRGINTEAF
TRBJ2-7,TRBV6-6,TRBD2,ASSTPLAGTLYEQY
TRBJ1-2,TRBV28,.,ASNREGYGYT
TRBJ2-3,TRBV28,TRBD2,ASSPGARAAGATDTQY
TRBJ1-1,TRBV30,.,AWTTGGGYTEAF
TRBJ1-4,TRBV25-1,TRBD1,ASSEYAIRGREKLF
TRBJ2-4,TRBV4-1,.,ASSQSRGAKNIQY
TRBJ1-1,TRBV7-2,.,ASRLQVNTEAF
TRBJ2-3,TRBV7-2,.,ASSQADTQY
TRBJ2-4,TRBV6-5,.,ASSYSAGGNIQY
TRBJ1-5,TRBV4-1,.,ASSQLMGGSNQPQH
TRBJ1-5,TRBV14,.,ASSQDSAAPAQPQH
TRBJ2-2,TRBV15,.,ATRWGGEPTGELF